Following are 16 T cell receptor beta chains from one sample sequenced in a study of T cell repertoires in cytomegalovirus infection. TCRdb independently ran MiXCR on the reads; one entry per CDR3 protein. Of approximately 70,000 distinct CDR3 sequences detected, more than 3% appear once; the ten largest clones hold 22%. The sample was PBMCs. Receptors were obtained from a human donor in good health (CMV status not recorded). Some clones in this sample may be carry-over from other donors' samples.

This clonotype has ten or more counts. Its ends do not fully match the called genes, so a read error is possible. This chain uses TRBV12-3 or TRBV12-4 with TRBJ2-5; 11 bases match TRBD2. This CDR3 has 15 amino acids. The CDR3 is CASSFVLAGGLSRVF. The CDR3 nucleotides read TGTGCCAGCAGTTTCGTGCTAGCGGGAGGCCTATCTAGGGTCTTC.

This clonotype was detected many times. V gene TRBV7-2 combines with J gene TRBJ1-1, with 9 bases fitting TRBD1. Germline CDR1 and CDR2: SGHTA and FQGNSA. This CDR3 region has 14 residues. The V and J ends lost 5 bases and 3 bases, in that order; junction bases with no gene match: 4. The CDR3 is CASSGTGRHTEAFF. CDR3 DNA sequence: TGTGCCAGCAGCGGGACAGGGAGGCACACTGAAGCTTTCTTT.

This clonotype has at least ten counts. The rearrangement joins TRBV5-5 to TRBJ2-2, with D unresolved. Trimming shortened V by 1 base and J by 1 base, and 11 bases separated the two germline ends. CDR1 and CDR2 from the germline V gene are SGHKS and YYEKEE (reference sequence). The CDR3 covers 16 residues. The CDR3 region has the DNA TGTGCCAGCAGCTTGTACATGGCCCAGAACACCGGGGAGCTGTTTTTT. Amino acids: CASSLYMAQNTGELFF.

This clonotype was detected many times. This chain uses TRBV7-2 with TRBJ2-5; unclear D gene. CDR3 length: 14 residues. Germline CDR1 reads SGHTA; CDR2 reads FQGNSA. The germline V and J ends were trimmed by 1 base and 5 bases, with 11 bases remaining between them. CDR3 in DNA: TGTGCCAGCAGCTTAGACCCGTTTTTGGAGACCCAGTACTTC. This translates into CASSLDPFLETQYF.

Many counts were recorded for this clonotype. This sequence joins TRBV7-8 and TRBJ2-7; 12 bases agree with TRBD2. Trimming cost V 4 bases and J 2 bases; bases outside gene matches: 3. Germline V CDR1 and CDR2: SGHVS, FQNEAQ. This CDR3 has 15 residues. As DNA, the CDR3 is TGTGCCAGCAGCTCACTAGCGGGAGGAGCCTACGAGCAGTACTTC. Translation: CASSSLAGGAYEQYF.

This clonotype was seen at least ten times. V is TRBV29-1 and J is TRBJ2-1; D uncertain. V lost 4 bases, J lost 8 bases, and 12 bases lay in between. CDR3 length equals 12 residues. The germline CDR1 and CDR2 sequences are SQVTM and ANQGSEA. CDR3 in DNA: TGCAGCGTTGGTTCCTTTTTTGATGAGCAGTTCTTC. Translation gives CSVGSFFDEQFF.

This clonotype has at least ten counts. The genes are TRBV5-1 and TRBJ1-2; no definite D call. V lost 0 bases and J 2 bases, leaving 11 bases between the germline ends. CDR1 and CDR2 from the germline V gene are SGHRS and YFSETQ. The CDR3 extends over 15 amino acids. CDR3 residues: CASSLDPDPNYGYTF. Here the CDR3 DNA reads TGCGCCAGCAGCTTGGATCCAGATCCAAACTATGGCTACACCTTC. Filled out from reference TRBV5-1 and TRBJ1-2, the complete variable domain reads KAGVTQTPRYLIKTRGQQVTLSCSPISGHRSVSWYQQTPGQGLQFLFEYFSETQRNKGNFPGRFSGRQFSNSRSEMNVSTLELGDSALYLCASSLDPDPNYGYTFGSGTRLTVV.

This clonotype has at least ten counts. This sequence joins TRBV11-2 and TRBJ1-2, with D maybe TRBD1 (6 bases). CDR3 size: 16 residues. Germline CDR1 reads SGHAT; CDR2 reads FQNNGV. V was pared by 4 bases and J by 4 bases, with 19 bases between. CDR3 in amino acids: CASSSKQGAFFYGYTF. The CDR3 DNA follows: TGTGCCAGCAGCTCCAAACAGGGCGCCTTCTTCTATGGCTACACCTTC. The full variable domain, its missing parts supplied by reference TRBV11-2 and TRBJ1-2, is EAGVAQSPRYKIIEKRQSVAFWCNPISGHATLYWYQQILGQGPKLLIQFQNNGVVDDSQLPKDRFSAERLKGVDSTLKIQPAKLEDSAVYLCASSSKQGAFFYGYTFGSGTRLTVV.

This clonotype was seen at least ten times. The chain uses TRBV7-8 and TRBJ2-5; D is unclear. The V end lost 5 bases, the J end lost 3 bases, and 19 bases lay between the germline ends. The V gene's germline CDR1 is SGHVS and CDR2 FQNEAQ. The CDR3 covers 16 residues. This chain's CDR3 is CASSPFVVVREETQYF. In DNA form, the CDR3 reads TGTGCCAGCAGCCCCTTTGTTGTGGTTAGGGAAGAGACCCAGTACTTC.

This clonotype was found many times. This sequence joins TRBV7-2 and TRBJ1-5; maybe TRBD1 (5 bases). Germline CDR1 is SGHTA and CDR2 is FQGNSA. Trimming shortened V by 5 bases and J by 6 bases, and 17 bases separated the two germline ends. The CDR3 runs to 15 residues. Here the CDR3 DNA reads TGTGCCAGCAGCCAAGGGCCGGGGCTCGGTCAGCCCCAGCATTTT. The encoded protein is CASSQGPGLGQPQHF.

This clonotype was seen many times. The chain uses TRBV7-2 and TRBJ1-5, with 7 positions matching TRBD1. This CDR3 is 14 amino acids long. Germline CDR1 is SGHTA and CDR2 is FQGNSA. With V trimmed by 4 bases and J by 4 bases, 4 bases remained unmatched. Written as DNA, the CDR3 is TGTGCCAGCAGCTCGGGACAGCCGAATCAGCCCCAGCATTTT. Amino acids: CASSSGQPNQPQHF.

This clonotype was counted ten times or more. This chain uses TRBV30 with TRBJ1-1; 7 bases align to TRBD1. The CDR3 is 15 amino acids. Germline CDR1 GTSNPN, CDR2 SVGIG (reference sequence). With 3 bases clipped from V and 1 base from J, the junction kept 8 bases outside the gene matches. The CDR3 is CAWSPIGQANTEAFF. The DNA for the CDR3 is TGTGCCTGGAGCCCAATTGGACAGGCGAACACTGAAGCTTTCTTT. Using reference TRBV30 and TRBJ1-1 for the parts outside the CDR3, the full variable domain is SQTIHQWPATLVQPVGSPLSLECTVEGTSNPNLYWYRQAAGRGLQLLFYSVGIGQISSEVPQNLSASRPQDRQFILSSKKLLLSDSGFYLCAWSPIGQANTEAFFGQGTRLTVV.

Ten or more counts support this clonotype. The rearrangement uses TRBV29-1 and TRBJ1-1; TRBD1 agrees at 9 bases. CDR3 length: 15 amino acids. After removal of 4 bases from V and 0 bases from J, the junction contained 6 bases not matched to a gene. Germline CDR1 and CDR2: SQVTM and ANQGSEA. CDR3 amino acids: CSVVLTGGLNTEAFF. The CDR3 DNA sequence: TGCAGCGTTGTACTCACAGGGGGCCTGAACACTGAAGCTTTCTTT.

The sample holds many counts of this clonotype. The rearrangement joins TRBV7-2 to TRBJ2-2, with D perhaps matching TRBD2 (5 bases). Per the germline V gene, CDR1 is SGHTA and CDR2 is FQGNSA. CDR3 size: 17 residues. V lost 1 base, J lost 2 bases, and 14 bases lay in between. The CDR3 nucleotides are TGTGCCAGCAGCTTAGGTTCTGCGGGCAGTAACACCGGGGAGCTGTTTTTT. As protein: CASSLGSAGSNTGELFF.

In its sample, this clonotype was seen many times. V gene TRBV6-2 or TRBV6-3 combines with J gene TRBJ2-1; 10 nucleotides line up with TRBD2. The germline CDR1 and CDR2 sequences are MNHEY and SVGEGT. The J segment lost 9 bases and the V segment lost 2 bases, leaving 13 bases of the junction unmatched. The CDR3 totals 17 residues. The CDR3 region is CASSYPRGSGGQVEQFF. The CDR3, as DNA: TGTGCCAGCAGTTACCCTCGGGGTAGCGGGGGGCAGGTTGAGCAGTTCTTC.

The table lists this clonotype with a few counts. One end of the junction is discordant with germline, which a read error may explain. CDR3 DNA: TGTTTTGTGGTAGGACCCGGGGAGCTGTTTTTT. Translating it yields CFVVGPGELFF. The V and J genes are TRBV29-1 and TRBJ2-2; unclear D gene. The germline V gene has CDR1 SQVTM and CDR2 ANQGSEA. The CDR3 is 11 residues long.